This entry concerns a single TCR beta chain. The antigen is undetermined. Sequencing was performed with immunoSEQ multiplex PCR; in TCRdb, only in-frame clones are kept and a portion is missing. The profile shows approximately 2,000,000 clones, about 90% of them singletons. V gave up 10 bases and J gave up 6 bases; unmatched junction bases: 10. The V gene's germline CDR1 is MNHNY and CDR2 SVGAGI (reference sequence). The CDR3 runs 14 residues. These data belong to a study of shared clonotypes between healthy human individuals. Study-wide points: All-four-donor shared clonotypes had higher generation probabilities than non-shared clonotypes did.

The sequenced sample consisted of naive CD4+ T cells from PBMCs. Subset noted: CD45RA+ positively selected. V and J are TRBV6-6 and TRBJ2-2; 8 bases agree with TRBD1. This receptor was taken from a man in his late teens or twenties in good health. Some clones in this sample may be carry-over from other donors' samples. CDR3 residues: CAIRTGMDPGELFF. In nucleotides, the CDR3 is TGTGCCATAAGGACAGGGATGGATCCCGGGGAGCTGTTTTTT.